What follows are 27 T cell receptor beta chains derived from one specimen sequenced in a study of blood T cell repertoires in COVID-19. TCRdb's table, derived via immunoSEQ multiplex PCR, lists solely in-frame clones and lacks some. The repertoire consists of under 140,000 clones, with about 85% occurring once and the leading ten covering more than 4.5%. The sequenced material came from peripheral blood. The receptor set was obtained from a human donor in a cohort sampled during active COVID-19.

The V and J genes are TRBV29-1 and TRBJ2-5; TRBD2 aligns across 7 bases. CDR1 is SQVTM and CDR2 is ANQGSEA in the germline V gene. The length of the CDR3 is 12 residues. V gave up 8 bases and J gave up 1 base; unmatched junction bases: 4. The CDR3 is CSPGGTQETQYF. The DNA for the CDR3 is TGCAGCCCCGGGGGGACCCAAGAGACCCAGTACTTC.

The rearrangement joins TRBV7-3 to TRBJ1-5; no firm D call. The CDR3 has 15 residues. The germline V gene encodes CDR1 SGHTA and CDR2 FQGTGA. The V gene lost 5 bases and the J gene lost 4 bases, with 15 bases spanning the gap. The CDR3 loop is CASSPEGLPNQPQHF. For the CDR3, the DNA is TGTGCCAGCAGCCCCGAGGGTCTGCCGAATCAGCCCCAGCATTTT.

V is TRBV11-3 and J is TRBJ2-1; a weak D match, TRBD2 (6 bases). Trimming took off 4 bases at V and 5 bases at J, with 15 bases between the two ends. From germline, CDR1 is SGHNT and CDR2 YENEEA. The CDR3 totals 15 residues. CDR3 in amino acids: CASSSSAGNDNEQFF. The CDR3 DNA sequence: TGTGCCAGCAGCTCTAGCGCCGGGAACGACAATGAGCAGTTCTTC.

Written as DNA, the CDR3 is TGTGCCAGCAGCTTGGAGGTGGGGGGGCTCTACGAGCAGTACTTC. Its translation: CASSLEVGGLYEQYF. The chain couples TRBV5-6 to TRBJ2-7, with a weak D call TRBD2 (7 bases). CDR3 size: 15 residues. Germline assignment: CDR1 SGHDT and CDR2 YYEEEE. Trimming took off 0 bases at V and 3 bases at J, with 13 bases between the two ends.

This clone was counted between two and nine times. The chain couples TRBV5-1 to TRBJ2-1, with D hard to call. The V end lost 5 bases, the J end lost 6 bases, and 12 bases lay between the germline ends. The germline gives CDR1 SGHRS, CDR2 YFSETQ. CDR3 length: 13 amino acids. This chain's CDR3 is CASSEASANEQFF. The CDR3 bases are TGCGCCAGCAGTGAAGCGTCAGCCAATGAGCAGTTCTTC.

This chain connects TRBV18 to TRBJ1-5; D unclear. Germline V gene sequence: CDR1 KGHSH, CDR2 LQKENI. The ends were cut back, 5 bases at V and 4 bases at J, with 9 bases in the middle. CDR3 size: 13 residues. The CDR3 nucleotides are TGTGCCAGCTCATCAAGTAGTAATCAGCCCCAGCATTTT. It yields the protein CASSSSSNQPQHF.

The J gene is TRBJ2-2, the V gene TRBV11-2; D is unresolved. CDR3 length: 16 residues. In germline, CDR1 is SGHAT, CDR2 FQNNGV. The ends were cut back, 0 bases at V and 0 bases at J, with 8 bases in the middle. CDR3 nucleotide sequence: TGTGCCAGCAGCTTAGAGAGGAGTGCGAACACCGGGGAGCTGTTTTTT. This gives the protein CASSLERSANTGELFF.

The rearrangement uses TRBV5-5 and TRBJ1-5, with 8 positions matching TRBD1. The CDR3 is 15 residues long. V lost 2 bases and J lost 7; bases outside the gene matches: 8. Germline loops: CDR1 SGHKS, CDR2 YYEKEE (reference sequence). In nucleotides, the CDR3 is TGTGCCAGCAGCTTCGGACAGGGCGACGGCCAGCCCCAGCATTTT. Translated, it gives CASSFGQGDGQPQHF.

DNA for the CDR3: TGTGCCAGCAGTTCCAGGGTTGGCGGGGAGCTGTTTTTT. Protein: CASSSRVGGELFF. The gene calls are TRBV12-3 or TRBV12-4 and TRBJ2-2; D may be TRBD1 (5 bases). Between the trimmed V and J ends, which lost 4 bases and 7 bases, there was a span of 10 bases. This CDR3 contains 13 residues.

This sequence joins TRBV28 and TRBJ1-5; the match to TRBD1 covers 8 bases. CDR1 and CDR2 from the germline V gene are MDHEN and SYDVKM. CDR3 size: 16 residues. The trim removed 4 bases at V and 3 bases at J, leaving 8 bases unmatched. CDR3 coding DNA: TGTGCCAGCAGTTCGGTCGACAGGGGTTACAATCAGCCCCAGCATTTT. Its translation: CASSSVDRGYNQPQHF.

V gene TRBV4-1 combines with J gene TRBJ1-2, with a weak D call TRBD1 (5 bases). The CDR3 runs 16 residues. The germline V gene encodes CDR1 MGHRA and CDR2 YSYEKL. Trimming took off 0 bases at V and 7 bases at J, with 18 bases between the two ends. The CDR3 nucleotides read TGCGCCAGCAGCCAAGATAGGGGCAGGACCGTGGGTGGCTACACCTTC. Amino acid sequence: CASSQDRGRTVGGYTF.

The gene calls are TRBV28 and TRBJ2-6, with a weak D call TRBD1 (6 bases). Trimming stripped 6 bases from V and 0 bases from J, with 9 bases between. Germline loops: CDR1 MDHEN, CDR2 SYDVKM. The CDR3 loop spans 15 amino acids. CDR3 amino acids: CASRGADSGANVLTF. As DNA, the CDR3 is TGTGCCAGCAGGGGGGCAGACTCTGGGGCCAACGTCCTGACTTTC.

The rearrangement links TRBV5-1 to TRBJ1-1; tentative D call: TRBD1 (6 bases). This CDR3 comprises 12 residues. Trimming pared 5 bases from V and 4 bases from J, leaving 9 bases between. Germline CDR1 is SGHRS and CDR2 is YFSETQ. CDR3: CASRQGSTEAFF. The CDR3 coding sequence is TGCGCCAGCAGACAGGGTTCCACTGAAGCTTTCTTT.

CDR3 nucleotides: TGTGCCAGCAAAGGGGGCAGAGCCTACGAGCAGTACTTC. Translation: CASKGGRAYEQYF. V and J are TRBV25-1 and TRBJ2-7; 7 positions agree with TRBD1. The CDR3 sequence is 13 residues long. V shed 7 bases, J shed 2 bases, and the junction held 5 bases outside the gene matches. Germline loops: CDR1 MGHDK, CDR2 SYGVNS.

The rearrangement links TRBV13 to TRBJ2-2, with D possibly matching TRBD1 (6 bases). The CDR3 consists of 15 residues. V shed 6 bases and J shed 3 bases, with 14 bases lying between them. Germline V lookup: CDR1 PRHDT, CDR2 FYEKMQ (reference sequence). The DNA for the CDR3 is TGTGCCAGCAGGGGTCAGGGGAGTTACACCGGGGAGCTGTTTTTT. This sequence encodes CASRGQGSYTGELFF.

The rearrangement links TRBV19 to TRBJ1-1; 7 nucleotides agree with TRBD1. The V and J ends lost 4 bases and 3 bases, in that order; junction bases with no gene match: 11. Germline CDR1 and CDR2: LNHDA and SQIVND (reference sequence). The CDR3 totals 16 residues. CDR3 residues: CASSKWAGGSDTEAFF. The DNA for the CDR3 is TGTGCCAGTAGTAAATGGGCAGGGGGTTCAGACACTGAAGCTTTCTTT.

This clone appeared a few times. The rearrangement links TRBV5-6 to TRBJ1-6; D uncertain. The V end was cut by 3 bases, the J end by 7 bases, with 11 bases between. Germline values: CDR1 SGHDT, CDR2 YYEEEE. The CDR3 sequence is 14 residues long. CDR3 loop: CASSSLLGNSPLHF. The CDR3 bases are TGTGCCAGCAGCTCACTCCTAGGAAATTCACCCCTCCACTTT.

V usage is TRBV5-4 and J usage is TRBJ2-7; a possible D gene is TRBD2 (6 bases). V was cut by 0 bases and J by 3 bases, with 7 bases left in between. The length of the CDR3 is 13 residues. Germline loops: CDR1 SGHNT, CDR2 YYREEE (reference sequence). The CDR3 spells CASSLGLDYEQYF. As DNA, the CDR3 is TGTGCCAGCAGCTTGGGACTAGACTACGAGCAGTACTTC.

In regard to this clone: Other DNA sequences in the same sample also yield this CDR3. The rearrangement joins TRBV5-4 to TRBJ2-7; 8 positions agree with TRBD2. CDR1 and CDR2 (germline): SGHNT, YYREEE (reference sequence). The CDR3 is made up of 14 amino acids. The junction had 5 bases not matched to a gene; V was cut back by 4 bases and J by 2 bases. CDR3 loop: CASSLSGEPYEQYF. The DNA of the CDR3 is TGTGCCAGCAGCCTTAGCGGGGAGCCCTACGAGCAGTACTTC.

This chain links TRBV6-5 with TRBJ2-1, with 8 positions matching TRBD1. This CDR3 contains 16 residues. The germline V gene encodes CDR1 MNHEY and CDR2 SVGAGI. V was clipped by 2 bases and J by 6 bases; unmatched bases: 9. The CDR3 nucleotides are TGTGCCAGCAGTTACGGGATTGTCGACAGGGGCAATGAGCAGTTCTTC. This codes for CASSYGIVDRGNEQFF.

The V and J genes are TRBV5-4 and TRBJ2-5, with D unclear. The germline V gene encodes CDR1 SGHNT and CDR2 YYREEE (reference sequence). Trimming removed 4 bases from V and 0 bases from J, with 10 bases in between. There are 14 residues in the CDR3. This CDR3 is CASSDGSYQETQYF. The DNA for the CDR3 is TGTGCCAGCAGCGATGGTAGTTACCAAGAGACCCAGTACTTC.

The V gene is TRBV3-1 (or the pseudogene TRBV3-2), the J gene TRBJ1-2; maybe TRBD1 (6 bases). The CDR3 is made up of 14 amino acids. CDR1 and CDR2 from the germline V gene are LGHDT and YNNKEL (reference sequence). The V gene lost 2 bases and the J gene lost 9 bases, with 16 bases spanning the gap. CDR3 nucleotide sequence: TGTGCCAGCAGCCAAAACGGACAGACTTACCGCTACACCTTC. Encoded protein: CASSQNGQTYRYTF.

V gene TRBV3-1 (or the pseudogene TRBV3-2) combines with J gene TRBJ1-2; 7 nucleotides line up with TRBD1. CDR3 length: 14 residues. Germline CDR1 is LGHDT and CDR2 is YNNKEL (reference sequence). V dropped 1 base and J dropped 9; count of bases not matched to a gene: 8. Here the CDR3 DNA reads TGTGCCAGCAGCCAAGGGGGGACAGTCTGGAGCTACACCTTC. It codes for CASSQGGTVWSYTF.

The rearrangement joins TRBV4-2 to TRBJ2-3, with 7 bases aligning to TRBD1. The J segment lost 0 bases and the V segment lost 5 bases, leaving 8 bases of the junction unmatched. This CDR3 comprises 16 residues. Germline assignment: CDR1 LGHNA and CDR2 YNFKEQ. CDR3: CASSIRQGASTDTQYF. The CDR3 DNA is TGTGCCAGCAGCATCCGACAGGGCGCCAGCACAGATACGCAGTATTTT.

The chain uses TRBV11-2 and TRBJ2-1; D is ambiguous. From germline, CDR1 is SGHAT and CDR2 FQNNGV. This CDR3 is 14 amino acids long. Trimming removed 3 bases from V and 7 bases from J, with 13 bases in between. CDR3 bases: TGTGCCAGCAGCTTTACTAATACCCGTAATGAGCAGTTCTTC. Its translation: CASSFTNTRNEQFF.

The V and J genes are TRBV10-3 and TRBJ2-1, with 7 bases aligning to TRBD2. The CDR3 is 13 residues long. V trimming: 5 bases; J trimming: 8 bases; junction bases outside the gene matches: 6. Germline V gene sequence: CDR1 ENHRY, CDR2 SYGVKD. CDR3 protein: CAISSGTNDEQFF. The CDR3 DNA follows: TGTGCCATCAGTTCCGGGACTAATGATGAGCAGTTCTTC.

The gene calls are TRBV6-5 and TRBJ2-7; tentatively, D is TRBD2 (5 bases). The germline CDR1 and CDR2 sequences are MNHEY and SVGAGI. Trimming removed 10 bases at V and 2 bases at J, with 15 bases between. The CDR3 spans 13 residues. CDR3 sequence reads: CATGQTRAYEQYF. The CDR3 region has the DNA TGTGCCACTGGCCAAACGCGGGCCTACGAGCAGTACTTC.